This TCR beta chain derives from a study of blood T cell repertoires in COVID-19. The protocol was immunoSEQ multiplex PCR, while the TCRdb copy is restricted to in-frame clones and leaves out a portion. The top ten clones hold about 8.9% of a sample with hundreds of thousands of clones, more than 70% of them seen once. Trimming removed 4 bases from V and 5 bases from J, with 14 bases in between. Germline assignment: CDR1 LNHDA and CDR2 SQIVND (reference sequence). The CDR3 loop spans 15 amino acids. This TCR was recovered from a woman in her forties or fifties with acute or convalescent COVID-19. The rearrangement uses TRBV19 and TRBJ2-2, with D tentatively TRBD2 (6 bases). The sequencing input was peripheral blood. This CDR3 is CASSTRDSPTGELFF. CDR3 nucleotide sequence: TGTGCCAGTAGTACCCGGGACTCCCCGACCGGGGAGCTGTTTTTT.